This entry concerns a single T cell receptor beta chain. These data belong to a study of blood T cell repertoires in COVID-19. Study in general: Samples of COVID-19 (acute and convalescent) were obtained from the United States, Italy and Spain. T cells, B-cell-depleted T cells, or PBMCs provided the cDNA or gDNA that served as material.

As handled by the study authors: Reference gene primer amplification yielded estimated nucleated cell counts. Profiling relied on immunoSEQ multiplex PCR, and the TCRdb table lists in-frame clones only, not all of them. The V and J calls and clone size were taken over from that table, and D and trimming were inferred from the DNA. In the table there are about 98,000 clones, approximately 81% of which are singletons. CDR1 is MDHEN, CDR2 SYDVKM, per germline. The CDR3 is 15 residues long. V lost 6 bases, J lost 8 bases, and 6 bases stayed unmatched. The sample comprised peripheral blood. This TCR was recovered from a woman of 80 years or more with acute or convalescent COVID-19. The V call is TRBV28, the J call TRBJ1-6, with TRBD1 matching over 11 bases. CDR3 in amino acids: CASRVGQGAYSPLHF. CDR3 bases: TGTGCCAGCAGGGTCGGACAGGGGGCTTATTCACCCCTCCACTTT.